The 7 T cell receptor beta chains given below trace back to one sample, sequenced in a study of cytomegalovirus exposure and HLA in healthy donors. With 60 Vbeta and 13 Jbeta primers, the PCR was carried out. Only in-frame clones appear in the TCRdb table, and some are missing; sequencing was by immunoSEQ multiplex PCR. The sample holds around 140,000 clones, about 83% seen once. Sequencing was done on a sample of PBMCs. These receptors were taken from a woman younger than 45 in good health and CMV-seronegative.

The chain is built from TRBV30 and TRBJ2-5; unclear D gene. V gave up 1 base and J gave up 3 bases, with 9 bases separating them. The germline V gene encodes CDR1 GTSNPN and CDR2 SVGIG (reference sequence). The CDR3 extends over 13 amino acids. The CDR3 here is CAWSGLAEETQYF. DNA for the CDR3: TGTGCCTGGAGTGGTCTCGCAGAAGAGACCCAGTACTTC.

J is TRBJ2-5 and V is TRBV10-3, with 7 nucleotides matching TRBD2. Germline loops: CDR1 ENHRY, CDR2 SYGVKD. The length of the CDR3 is 15 residues. The junction had 8 bases not matched to a gene; V was cut back by 2 bases and J by 5 bases. This CDR3 reads CAISEPGGSRETQYF. For the CDR3, the DNA is TGTGCCATCAGTGAGCCGGGCGGGAGTAGGGAGACCCAGTACTTC.

This chain links TRBV6-5 with TRBJ2-3; maybe TRBD1 (6 bases). The CDR3 totals 14 residues. Germline V gives CDR1 MNHEY, CDR2 SVGAGI. V lost 5 bases to trimming and J lost 2 bases, with 11 bases between them. In nucleotides, the CDR3 is TGTGCCAGCAGTGGACGGGACAACACAGATACGCAGTATTTT. As protein: CASSGRDNTDTQYF.

The rearrangement uses TRBV5-1 and TRBJ1-1, with D hard to call. This CDR3 region has 15 residues. Germline loops: CDR1 SGHRS, CDR2 YFSETQ. V lost 1 base and J lost 4, with 14 bases in between. In DNA, the CDR3 is TGCGCCAGCAGCTTGCTCGGGGTAGGGAGCACTGAAGCTTTCTTT. Protein: CASSLLGVGSTEAFF.

The chain joins TRBV6-1 to TRBJ1-2; 9 positions match TRBD1. CDR1 is MNHNS, CDR2 SASEGT, per germline. After removal of 2 bases from V and 8 bases from J, the junction contained 9 bases not matched to a gene. There are 15 residues in the CDR3. This chain's CDR3 is CASSETGGSPGGYTF. In nucleotides, the CDR3 is TGTGCCAGCAGTGAAACAGGGGGCTCGCCCGGAGGCTACACCTTC.

This chain joins TRBV5-4 and TRBJ1-6; the match to TRBD1 covers 7 bases. The CDR3 contains 13 residues. The V gene's germline CDR1 is SGHNT and CDR2 YYREEE (reference sequence). The V gene end was trimmed by 4 bases and the J gene end by 8 bases; junction bases not matched to a gene: 3. This CDR3 is CASSTGQDSPLHF. For the CDR3, the DNA is TGTGCCAGCAGCACAGGACAGGATTCACCCCTCCACTTT.

V is TRBV2 and J is TRBJ2-3, with 9 bases matching TRBD2. CDR3 length equals 15 residues. CDR1 and CDR2 (germline): SNHLY, FYNNEI. The V gene end was trimmed by 5 bases and the J gene end by 2 bases; junction bases not matched to a gene: 5. CDR3 in DNA: TGTGCCAGCAGTCGGAGCGGGGGGTACACAGATACGCAGTATTTT. This codes for CASSRSGGYTDTQYF.